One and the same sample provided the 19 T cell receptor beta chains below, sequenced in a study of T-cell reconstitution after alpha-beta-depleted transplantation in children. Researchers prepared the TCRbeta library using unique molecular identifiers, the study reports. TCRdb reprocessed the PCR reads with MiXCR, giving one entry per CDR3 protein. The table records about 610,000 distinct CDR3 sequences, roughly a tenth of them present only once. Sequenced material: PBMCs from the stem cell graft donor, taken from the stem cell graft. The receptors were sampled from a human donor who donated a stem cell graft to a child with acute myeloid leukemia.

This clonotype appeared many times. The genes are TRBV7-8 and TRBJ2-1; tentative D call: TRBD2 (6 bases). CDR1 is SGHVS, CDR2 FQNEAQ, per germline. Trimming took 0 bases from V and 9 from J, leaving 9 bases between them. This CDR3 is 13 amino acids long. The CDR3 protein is CASSLAGGSEQFF. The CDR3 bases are TGTGCCAGCAGCTTAGCGGGAGGTAGTGAGCAGTTCTTC.

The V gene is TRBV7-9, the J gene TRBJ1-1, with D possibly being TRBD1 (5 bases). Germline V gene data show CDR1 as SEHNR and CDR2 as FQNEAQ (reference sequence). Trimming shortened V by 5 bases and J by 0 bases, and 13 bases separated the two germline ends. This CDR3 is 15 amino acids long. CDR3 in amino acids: CASSTWGVMNTEAFF. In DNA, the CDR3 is TGTGCCAGCAGCACTTGGGGGGTAATGAACACTGAAGCTTTCTTT.

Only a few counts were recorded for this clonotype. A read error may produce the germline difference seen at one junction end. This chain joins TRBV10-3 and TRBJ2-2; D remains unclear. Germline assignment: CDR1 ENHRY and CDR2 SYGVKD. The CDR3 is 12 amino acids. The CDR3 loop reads CAIRQNPGELFF. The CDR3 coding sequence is TGTGCCATCAGACAGAACCCCGGGGAGCTGTTTTTT.

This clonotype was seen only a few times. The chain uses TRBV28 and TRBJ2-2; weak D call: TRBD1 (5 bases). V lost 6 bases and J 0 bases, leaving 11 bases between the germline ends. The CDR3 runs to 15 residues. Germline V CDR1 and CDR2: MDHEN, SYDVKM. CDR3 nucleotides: TGTGCCAGCAGGCAACAGGTTACGAACACCGGGGAGCTGTTTTTT. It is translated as CASRQQVTNTGELFF. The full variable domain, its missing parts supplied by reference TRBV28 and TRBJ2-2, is DVKVTQSSRYLVKRTGEKVFLECVQDMDHENMFWYRQDPGLGLRLIYFSYDVKMKEKGDIPEGYSVSREKKERFSLILESASTNQTSMYLCASRQQVTNTGELFFGEGSRLTVL.

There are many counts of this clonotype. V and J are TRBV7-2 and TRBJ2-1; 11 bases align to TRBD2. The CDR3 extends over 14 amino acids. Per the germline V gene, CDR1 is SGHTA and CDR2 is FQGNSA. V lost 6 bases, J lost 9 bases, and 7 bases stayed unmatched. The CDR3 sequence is CASSSGTSGAEQFF. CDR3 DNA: TGTGCCAGCAGTTCCGGGACTAGCGGCGCTGAGCAGTTCTTC. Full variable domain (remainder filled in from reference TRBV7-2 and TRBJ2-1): GAGVSQSPSNKVTEKGKDVELRCDPISGHTALYWYRQSLGQGLEFLIYFQGNSAPDKSGLPSDRFSAERTGGSVSTLTIQRTQQEDSAVYLCASSSGTSGAEQFFGPGTRLTVL.

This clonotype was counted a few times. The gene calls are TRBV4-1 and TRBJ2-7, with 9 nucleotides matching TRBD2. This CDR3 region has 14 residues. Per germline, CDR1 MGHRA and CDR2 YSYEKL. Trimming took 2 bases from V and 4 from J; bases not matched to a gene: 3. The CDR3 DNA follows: TGCGCCAGCAGCCAACAGCTAGCGGGATACGAGCAGTACTTC. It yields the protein CASSQQLAGYEQYF.

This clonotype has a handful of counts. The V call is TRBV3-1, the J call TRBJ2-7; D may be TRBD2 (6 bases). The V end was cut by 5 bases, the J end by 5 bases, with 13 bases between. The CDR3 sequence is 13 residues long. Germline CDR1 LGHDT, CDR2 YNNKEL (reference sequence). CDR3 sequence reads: CASSNGGWNEQYF. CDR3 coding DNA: TGTGCCAGCAGCAACGGGGGTTGGAACGAGCAGTACTTC.

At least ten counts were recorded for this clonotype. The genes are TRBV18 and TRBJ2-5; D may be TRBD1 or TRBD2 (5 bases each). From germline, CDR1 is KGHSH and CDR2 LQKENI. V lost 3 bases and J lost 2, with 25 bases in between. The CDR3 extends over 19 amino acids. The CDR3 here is CASSPVDRRDWDGQETQYF. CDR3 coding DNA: TGTGCCAGCTCACCCGTCGACCGCCGCGACTGGGACGGACAAGAGACCCAGTACTTC.

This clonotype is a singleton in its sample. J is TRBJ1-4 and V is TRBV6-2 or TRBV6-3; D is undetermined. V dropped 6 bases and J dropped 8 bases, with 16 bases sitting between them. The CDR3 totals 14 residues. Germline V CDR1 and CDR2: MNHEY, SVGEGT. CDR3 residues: CASSWTLGPEKLFF. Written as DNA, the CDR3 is TGTGCCAGCAGCTGGACCCTTGGGCCAGAAAAACTGTTTTTT.

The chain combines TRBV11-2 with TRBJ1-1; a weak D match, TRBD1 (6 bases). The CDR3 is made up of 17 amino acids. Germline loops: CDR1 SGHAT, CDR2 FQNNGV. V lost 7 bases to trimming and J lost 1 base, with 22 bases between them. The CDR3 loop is CASTSYRWGASNTEAFF. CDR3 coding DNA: TGTGCCAGCACATCTTATAGATGGGGGGCATCGAACACTGAAGCTTTCTTT.

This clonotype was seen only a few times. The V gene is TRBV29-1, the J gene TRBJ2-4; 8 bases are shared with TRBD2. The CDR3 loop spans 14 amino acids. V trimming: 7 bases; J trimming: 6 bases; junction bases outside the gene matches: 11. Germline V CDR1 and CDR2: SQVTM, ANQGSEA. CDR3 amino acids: CSAGGGIVGNIQYF. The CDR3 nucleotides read TGCAGCGCGGGGGGGGGAATCGTGGGAAACATTCAGTACTTC.

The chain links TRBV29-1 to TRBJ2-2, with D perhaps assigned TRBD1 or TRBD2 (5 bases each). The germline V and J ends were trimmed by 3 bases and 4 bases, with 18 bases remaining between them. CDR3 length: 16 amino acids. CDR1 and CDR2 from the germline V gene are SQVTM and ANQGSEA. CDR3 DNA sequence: TGCAGCGTTGACGTCCAGGGAGTCCGTGGCACCGGGGAGCTGTTTTTT. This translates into CSVDVQGVRGTGELFF.

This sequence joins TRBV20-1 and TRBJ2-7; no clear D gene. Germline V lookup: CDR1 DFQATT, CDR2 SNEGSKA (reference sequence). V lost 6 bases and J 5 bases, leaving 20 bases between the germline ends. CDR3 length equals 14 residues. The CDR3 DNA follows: TGCAGTGCCCTTATCCGGCGGTGGAACGACGAGCAGTACTTC. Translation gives CSALIRRWNDEQYF.

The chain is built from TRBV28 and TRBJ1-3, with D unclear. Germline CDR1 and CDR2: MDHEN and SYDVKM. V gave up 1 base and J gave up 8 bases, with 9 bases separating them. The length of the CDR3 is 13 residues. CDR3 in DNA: TGTGCCAGCAGTTTATCCCGGCGTTACACCATATATTTT. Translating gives CASSLSRRYTIYF.

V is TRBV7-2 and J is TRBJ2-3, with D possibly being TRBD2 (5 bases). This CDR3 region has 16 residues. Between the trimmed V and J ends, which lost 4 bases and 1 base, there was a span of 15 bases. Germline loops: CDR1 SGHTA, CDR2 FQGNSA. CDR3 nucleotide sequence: TGTGCCAGCAGCTCCGGGATTTCCTTGGGCACAGATACGCAGTATTTT. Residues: CASSSGISLGTDTQYF.

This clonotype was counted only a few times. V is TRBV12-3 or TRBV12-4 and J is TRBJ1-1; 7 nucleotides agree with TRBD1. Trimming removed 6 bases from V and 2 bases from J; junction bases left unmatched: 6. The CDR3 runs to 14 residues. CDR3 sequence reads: CASRLRDSNTEAFF. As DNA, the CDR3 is TGTGCCAGCAGACTCCGGGACAGCAACACTGAAGCTTTCTTT.

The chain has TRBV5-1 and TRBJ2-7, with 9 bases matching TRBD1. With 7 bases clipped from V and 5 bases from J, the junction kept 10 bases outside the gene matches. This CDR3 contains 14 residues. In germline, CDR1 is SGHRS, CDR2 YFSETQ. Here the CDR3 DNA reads TGCGCCAGCCGAGGAGGGACAGGGATCAACGAGCAGTACTTC. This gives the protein CASRGGTGINEQYF.

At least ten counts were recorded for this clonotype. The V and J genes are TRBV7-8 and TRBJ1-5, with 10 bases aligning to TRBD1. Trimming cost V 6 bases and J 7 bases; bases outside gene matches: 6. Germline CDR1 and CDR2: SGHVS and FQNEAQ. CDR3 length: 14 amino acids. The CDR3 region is CASREGTGVQPQHF. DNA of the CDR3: TGTGCCAGCAGAGAGGGGACAGGGGTCCAGCCCCAGCATTTT.

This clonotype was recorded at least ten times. CDR3 region: CASTLNTEGEQFF. CDR3 in DNA: TGTGCCAGCACCCTCAATACGGAGGGTGAGCAGTTCTTC. This chain joins TRBV7-3 and TRBJ2-1; D is possibly TRBD2 (6 bases). Trimming took off 7 bases at V and 9 bases at J, with 16 bases between the two ends. CDR1 is SGHTA and CDR2 is FQGTGA in the germline V gene. The CDR3 has 13 amino acids.